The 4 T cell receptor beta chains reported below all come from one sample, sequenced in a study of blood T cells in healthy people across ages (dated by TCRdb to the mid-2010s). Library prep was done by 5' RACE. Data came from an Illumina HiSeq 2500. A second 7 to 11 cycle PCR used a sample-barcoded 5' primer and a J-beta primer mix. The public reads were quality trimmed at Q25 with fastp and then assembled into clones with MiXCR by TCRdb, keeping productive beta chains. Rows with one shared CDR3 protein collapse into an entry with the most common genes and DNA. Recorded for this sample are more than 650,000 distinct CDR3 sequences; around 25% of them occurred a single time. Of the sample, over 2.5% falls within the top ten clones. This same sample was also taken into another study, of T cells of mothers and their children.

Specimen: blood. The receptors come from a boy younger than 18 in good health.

The CDR3 loop is CSARRHSNQPQHF. CDR3 nucleotide sequence: TGCAGTGCTAGGAGACATAGCAATCAGCCCCAGCATTTT. The rearrangement joins TRBV20-1 to TRBJ1-5; D is uncertain. The CDR3 loop spans 13 amino acids. The germline CDR1 and CDR2 sequences are DFQATT and SNEGSKA (reference sequence). V was cut by 3 bases and J by 0 bases, with 6 bases left in between.

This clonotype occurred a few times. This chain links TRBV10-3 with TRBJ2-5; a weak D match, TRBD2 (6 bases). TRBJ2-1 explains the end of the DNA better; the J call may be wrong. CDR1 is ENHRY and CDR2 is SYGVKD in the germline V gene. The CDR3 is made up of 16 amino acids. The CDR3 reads CAISEGGTGVYNEQFF. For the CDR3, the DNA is TGTGCCATCAGTGAGGGGGGGACCGGGGTCTACAATGAGCAGTTCTTC.

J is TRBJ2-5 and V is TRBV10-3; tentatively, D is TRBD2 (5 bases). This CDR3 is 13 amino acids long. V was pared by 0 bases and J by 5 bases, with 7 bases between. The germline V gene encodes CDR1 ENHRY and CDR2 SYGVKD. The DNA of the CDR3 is TGTGCCATCAGTGAGTCTAGCGTGGAGACCCAGTACTTC. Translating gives CAISESSVETQYF.

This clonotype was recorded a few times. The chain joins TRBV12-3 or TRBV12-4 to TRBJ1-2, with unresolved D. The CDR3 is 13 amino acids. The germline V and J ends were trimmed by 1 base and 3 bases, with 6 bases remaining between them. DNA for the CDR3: TGTGCCAGCAGTTTAGGGGCCTACTATGGCTACACCTTC. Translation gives CASSLGAYYGYTF.